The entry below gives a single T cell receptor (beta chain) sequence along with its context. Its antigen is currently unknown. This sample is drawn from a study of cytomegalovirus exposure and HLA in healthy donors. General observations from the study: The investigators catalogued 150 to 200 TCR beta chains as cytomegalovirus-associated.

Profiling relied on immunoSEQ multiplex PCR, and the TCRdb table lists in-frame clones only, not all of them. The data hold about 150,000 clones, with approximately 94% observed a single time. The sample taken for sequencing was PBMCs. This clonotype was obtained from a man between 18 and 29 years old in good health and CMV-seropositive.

This chain's CDR3 is CASESGGKYNEQFF. The DNA for the CDR3 is TGTGCCAGCGAGAGCGGAGGGAAATACAATGAGCAGTTCTTC. The chain has TRBV27 and TRBJ2-1; the D gene is possibly TRBD2 (6 bases). The CDR3 totals 14 residues. V dropped 8 bases and J dropped 4 bases, with 15 bases sitting between them. The V gene's germline CDR1 is MNHEY and CDR2 SMNVEV (reference sequence).